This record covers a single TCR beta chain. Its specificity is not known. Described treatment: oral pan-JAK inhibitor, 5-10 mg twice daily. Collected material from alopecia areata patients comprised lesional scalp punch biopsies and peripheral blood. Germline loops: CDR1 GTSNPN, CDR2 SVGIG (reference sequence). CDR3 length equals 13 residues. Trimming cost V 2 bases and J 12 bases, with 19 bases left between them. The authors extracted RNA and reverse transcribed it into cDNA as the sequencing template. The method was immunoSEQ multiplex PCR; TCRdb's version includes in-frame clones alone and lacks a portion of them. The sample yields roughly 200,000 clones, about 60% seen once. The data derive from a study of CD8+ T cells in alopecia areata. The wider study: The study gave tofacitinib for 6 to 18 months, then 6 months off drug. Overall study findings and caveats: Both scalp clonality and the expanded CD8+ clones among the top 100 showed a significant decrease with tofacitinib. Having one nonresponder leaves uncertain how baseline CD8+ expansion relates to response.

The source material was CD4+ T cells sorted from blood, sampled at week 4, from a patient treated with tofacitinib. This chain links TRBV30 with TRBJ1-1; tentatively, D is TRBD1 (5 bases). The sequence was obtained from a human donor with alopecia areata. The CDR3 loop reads CAWSPQGVGGTFF. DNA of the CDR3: TGTGCCTGGAGTCCCCAAGGGGTGGGGGGAACTTTCTTT. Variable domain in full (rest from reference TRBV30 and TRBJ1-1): SQTIHQWPATLVQPVGSPLSLECTVEGTSNPNLYWYRQAAGRGLQLLFYSVGIGQISSEVPQNLSASRPQDRQFILSSKKLLLSDSGFYLCAWSPQGVGGTFFGQGTRLTVV.